This TCR beta chain was sequenced in a study of T cells in Graves' hyperthyroidism and ophthalmopathy. The V gene's germline CDR1 is SGHTA and CDR2 FQGNSA. CDR3 length: 14 residues. V lost 5 bases to trimming and J lost 5 bases, with 15 bases between them. RNA transcripts provided the source from which TCR beta CDR3 regions were amplified. The HTBI primer set was used in a first-round RT-PCR of the TCR CDR3. Each CDR3 protein gets one entry after TCRdb re-called the multiplex PCR reads with MiXCR. This table has more than 500,000 distinct CDR3 sequences, over 35% appearing once. The sequence derives from an adult woman with Graves' disease, either hyperthyroidism or ophthalmopathy (not recorded which). The rearrangement uses TRBV7-2 and TRBJ2-5; TRBD2 is a possible D gene (6 bases). Sequencing used peripheral blood or thyroid tissue (not recorded which). For the CDR3, the DNA is TGTGCCAGCAGCACCCGGGACTCTTGGGAGACCCAGTACTTC. The encoded protein is CASSTRDSWETQYF.